This T cell receptor beta chain was recovered during a study of response to subunit inactivated influenza vaccine. TCRdb recomputed calls from the RT-PCR reads with MiXCR, one row per CDR3 protein. The sample has about 180,000 distinct CDR3 sequences; about 10% are singletons. The V gene end was trimmed by 3 bases and the J gene end by 6 bases; junction bases not matched to a gene: 7. The CDR3 totals 17 residues. Germline assignment: CDR1 LGHNA and CDR2 YNFKEQ. In the case of this clonotype: Its antigen is not known.

Study-wide findings and caveats: After each seasonal influenza vaccination, few new T cells are recruited, the authors suggested.

The sequence was collected from a man aged 50-75 years who received an inactivated influenza vaccine. The sample was CD8+ T cells sorted from PBMCs, taken less than 30 months after vaccination. This chain joins TRBV4-2 and TRBJ2-2; TRBD2 matches at 13 bases. The CDR3 sequence is CASSQGTTSGRPGELFF. CDR3 coding DNA: TGTGCCAGCAGCCAGGGAACGACTAGCGGGAGGCCCGGGGAGCTGTTTTTT.